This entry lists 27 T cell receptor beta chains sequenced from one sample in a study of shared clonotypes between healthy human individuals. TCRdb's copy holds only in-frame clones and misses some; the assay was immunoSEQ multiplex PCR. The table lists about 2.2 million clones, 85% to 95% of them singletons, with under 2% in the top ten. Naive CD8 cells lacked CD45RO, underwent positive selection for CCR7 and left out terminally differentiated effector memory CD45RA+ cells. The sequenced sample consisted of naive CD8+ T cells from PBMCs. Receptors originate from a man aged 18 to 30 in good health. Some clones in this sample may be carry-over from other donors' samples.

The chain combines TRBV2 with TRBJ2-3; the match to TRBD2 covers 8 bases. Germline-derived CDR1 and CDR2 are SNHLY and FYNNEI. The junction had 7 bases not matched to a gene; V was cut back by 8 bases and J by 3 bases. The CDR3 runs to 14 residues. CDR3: CASRGGRGTDTQYF. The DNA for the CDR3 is TGTGCCAGCCGGGGGGGGAGAGGGACAGATACGCAGTATTTT.

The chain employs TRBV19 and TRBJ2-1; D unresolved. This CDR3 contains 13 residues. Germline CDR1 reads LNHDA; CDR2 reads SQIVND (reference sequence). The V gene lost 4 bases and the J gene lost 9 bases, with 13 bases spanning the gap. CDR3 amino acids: CASSTLGPREQFF. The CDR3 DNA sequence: TGTGCCAGTAGTACCCTCGGGCCCCGTGAGCAGTTCTTC.

CDR3 sequence reads: CASSPRLPEQFF. Written as DNA, the CDR3 is TGTGCCAGCAGCCCTAGGCTCCCAGAGCAGTTCTTC. The chain carries TRBV7-2 and TRBJ2-1; D not certain. CDR1 and CDR2 from the germline V gene are SGHTA and FQGNSA. This CDR3 region has 12 residues. V was pared by 5 bases and J by 10 bases, with 12 bases between.

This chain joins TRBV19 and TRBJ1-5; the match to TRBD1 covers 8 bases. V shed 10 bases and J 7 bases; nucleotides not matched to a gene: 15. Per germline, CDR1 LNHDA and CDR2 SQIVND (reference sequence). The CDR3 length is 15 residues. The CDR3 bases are TGTGCCACCGGAGGACGGACAGGGAAAAAGCAGCCCCAGCATTTT. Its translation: CATGGRTGKKQPQHF.

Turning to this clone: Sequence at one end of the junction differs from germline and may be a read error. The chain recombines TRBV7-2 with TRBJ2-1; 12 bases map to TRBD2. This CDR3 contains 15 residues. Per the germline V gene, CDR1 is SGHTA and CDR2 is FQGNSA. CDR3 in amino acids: CASSLAGGPLYEQFF. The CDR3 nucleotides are TGTGCCAGCAGCCTAGCGGGAGGGCCATTGTATGAGCAGTTCTTC.

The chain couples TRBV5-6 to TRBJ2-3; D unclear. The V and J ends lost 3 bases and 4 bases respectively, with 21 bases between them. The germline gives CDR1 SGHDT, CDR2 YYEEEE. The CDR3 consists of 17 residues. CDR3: CASSSRYSVGRADTQYF. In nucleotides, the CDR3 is TGTGCCAGCAGCTCCCGATACTCTGTGGGTAGGGCAGATACGCAGTATTTT.

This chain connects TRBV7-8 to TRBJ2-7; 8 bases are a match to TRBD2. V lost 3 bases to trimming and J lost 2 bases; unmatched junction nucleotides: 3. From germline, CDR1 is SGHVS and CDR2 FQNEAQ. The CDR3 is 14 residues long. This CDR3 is CASSFGGDPYEQYF. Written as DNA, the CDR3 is TGTGCCAGCAGCTTCGGGGGGGACCCCTACGAGCAGTACTTC.

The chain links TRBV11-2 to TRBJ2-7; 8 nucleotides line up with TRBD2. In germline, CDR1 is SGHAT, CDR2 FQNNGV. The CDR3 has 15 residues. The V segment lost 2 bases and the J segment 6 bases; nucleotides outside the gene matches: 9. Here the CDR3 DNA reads TGTGCCAGCAGCTTACTTCGGGGGGGTGTGGGCGAGCAGTACTTC. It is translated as CASSLLRGGVGEQYF.

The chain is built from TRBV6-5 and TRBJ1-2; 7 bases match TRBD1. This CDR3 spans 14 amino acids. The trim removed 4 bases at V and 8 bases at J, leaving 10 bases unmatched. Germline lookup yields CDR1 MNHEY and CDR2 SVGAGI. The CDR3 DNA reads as TGTGCCAGCAGTTTTCATGAGACAGGGCGAGGCTACACCTTC. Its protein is CASSFHETGRGYTF.

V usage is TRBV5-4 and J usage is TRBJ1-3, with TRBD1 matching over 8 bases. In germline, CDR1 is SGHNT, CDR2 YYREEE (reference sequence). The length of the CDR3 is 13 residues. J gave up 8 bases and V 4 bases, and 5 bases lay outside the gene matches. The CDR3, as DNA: TGTGCCAGCAGCCTGGACAGGGAGCACACCATATATTTT. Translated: CASSLDREHTIYF.

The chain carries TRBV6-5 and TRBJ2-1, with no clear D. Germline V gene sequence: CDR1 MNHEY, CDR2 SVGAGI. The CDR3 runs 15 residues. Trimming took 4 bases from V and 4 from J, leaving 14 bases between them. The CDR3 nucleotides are TGTGCCAGCAGTTCCTCCGGGTCTCCATACAATGAGCAGTTCTTC. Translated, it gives CASSSSGSPYNEQFF.

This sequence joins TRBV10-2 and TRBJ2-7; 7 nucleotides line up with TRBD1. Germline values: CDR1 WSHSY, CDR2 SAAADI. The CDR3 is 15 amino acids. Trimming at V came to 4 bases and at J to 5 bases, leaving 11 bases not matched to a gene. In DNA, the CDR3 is TGCGCCAGCAGTGGGGTAACAGGGGAGTTTCACGAGCAGTACTTC. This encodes CASSGVTGEFHEQYF.

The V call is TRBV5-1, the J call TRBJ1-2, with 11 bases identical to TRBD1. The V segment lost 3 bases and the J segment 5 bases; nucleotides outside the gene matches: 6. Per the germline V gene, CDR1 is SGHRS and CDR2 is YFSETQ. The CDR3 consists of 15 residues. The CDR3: CASSSIRDRGYGYTF. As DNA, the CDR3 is TGCGCCAGCAGCTCCATCCGGGACAGGGGGTATGGCTACACCTTC.

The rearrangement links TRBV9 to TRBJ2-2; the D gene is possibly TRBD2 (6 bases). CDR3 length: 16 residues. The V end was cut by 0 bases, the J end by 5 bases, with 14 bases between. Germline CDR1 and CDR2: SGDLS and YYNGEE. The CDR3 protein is CASSVGTGRPTGELFF. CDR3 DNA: TGTGCCAGCAGCGTAGGTACCGGGAGACCGACCGGGGAGCTGTTTTTT.

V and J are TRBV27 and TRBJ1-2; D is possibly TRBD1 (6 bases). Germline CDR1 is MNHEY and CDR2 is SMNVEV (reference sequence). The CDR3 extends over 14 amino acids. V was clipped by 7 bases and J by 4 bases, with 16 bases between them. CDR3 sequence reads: CASKLRGTGYGYTF. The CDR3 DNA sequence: TGTGCCAGCAAGCTGAGGGGGACGGGCTATGGCTACACCTTC.

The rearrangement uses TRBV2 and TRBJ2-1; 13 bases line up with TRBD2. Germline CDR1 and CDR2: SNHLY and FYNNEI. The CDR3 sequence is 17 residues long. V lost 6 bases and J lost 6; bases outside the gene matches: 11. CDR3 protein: CASSASRTSGSSNEQFF. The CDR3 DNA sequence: TGTGCCAGCAGCGCCAGTCGGACTAGCGGGAGTAGCAATGAGCAGTTCTTC. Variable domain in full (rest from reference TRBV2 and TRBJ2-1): EPEVTQTPSHQVTQMGQEVILRCVPISNHLYFYWYRQILGQKVEFLVSFYNNEISEKSEIFDDQFSVERPDGSNFTLKIRSTKLEDSAMYFCASSASRTSGSSNEQFFGPGTRLTVL.

The CDR3 DNA sequence: TGTGCCAGCCAACCAAATAGGGGCTCCAACTCCTACGAGCAGTACTTC. This encodes CASQPNRGSNSYEQYF. This chain joins TRBV11-2 and TRBJ2-7, with a weak D call TRBD1 (5 bases). The CDR3 is 16 residues long. From germline, CDR1 is SGHAT and CDR2 FQNNGV. The germline V and J ends were trimmed by 8 bases and 0 bases, with 20 bases remaining between them.

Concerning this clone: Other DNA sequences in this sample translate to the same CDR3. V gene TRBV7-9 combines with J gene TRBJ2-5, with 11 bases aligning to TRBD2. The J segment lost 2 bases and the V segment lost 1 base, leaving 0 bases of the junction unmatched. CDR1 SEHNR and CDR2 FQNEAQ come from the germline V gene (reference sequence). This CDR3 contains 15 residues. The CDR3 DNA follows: TGTGCCAGCAGCTTAGGGACTAGCGGGCAAGAGACCCAGTACTTC. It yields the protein CASSLGTSGQETQYF. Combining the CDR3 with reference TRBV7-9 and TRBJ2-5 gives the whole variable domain DTGVSQNPRHKITKRGQNVTFRCDPISEHNRLYWYRQTLGQGPEFLTYFQNEAQLEKSRLLSDRFSAERPKGSFSTLEIQRTEQGDSAMYLCASSLGTSGQETQYFGPGTRLLVL.

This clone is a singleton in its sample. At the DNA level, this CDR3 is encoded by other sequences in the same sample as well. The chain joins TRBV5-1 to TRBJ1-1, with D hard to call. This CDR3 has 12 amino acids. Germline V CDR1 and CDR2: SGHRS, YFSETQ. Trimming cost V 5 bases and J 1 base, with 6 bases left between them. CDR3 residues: CASRGANTEAFF. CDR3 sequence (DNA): TGCGCCAGCAGGGGAGCGAACACTGAAGCTTTCTTT.

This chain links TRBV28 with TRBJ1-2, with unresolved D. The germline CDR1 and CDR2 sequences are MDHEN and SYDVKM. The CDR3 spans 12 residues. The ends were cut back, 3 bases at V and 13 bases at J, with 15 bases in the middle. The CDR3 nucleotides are TGTGCCAGCAGTTTCCCCGGATGGGGTTGCACCTTC. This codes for CASSFPGWGCTF.

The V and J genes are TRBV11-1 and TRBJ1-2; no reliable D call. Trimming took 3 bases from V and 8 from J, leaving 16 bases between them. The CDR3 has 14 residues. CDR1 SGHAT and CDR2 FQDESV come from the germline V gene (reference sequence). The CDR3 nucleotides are TGTGCCAGCAGCTTTGAAGAGACCAAAACGGGCTACACCTTC. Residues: CASSFEETKTGYTF.

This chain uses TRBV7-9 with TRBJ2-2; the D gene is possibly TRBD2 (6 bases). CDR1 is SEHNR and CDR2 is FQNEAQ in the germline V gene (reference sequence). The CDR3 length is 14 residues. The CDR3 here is CSIVTGRNTGELFF. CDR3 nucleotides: TGTTCAATAGTGACGGGGAGGAATACCGGGGAGCTGTTTTTT.

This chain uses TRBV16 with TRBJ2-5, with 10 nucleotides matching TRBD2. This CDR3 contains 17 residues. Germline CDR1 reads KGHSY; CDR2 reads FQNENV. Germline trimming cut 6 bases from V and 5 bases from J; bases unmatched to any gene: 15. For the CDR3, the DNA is TGTGCCAGCAGTCCCGTGGCTAGCGGGAGTAATTGGGAGACCCAGTACTTC. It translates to CASSPVASGSNWETQYF.

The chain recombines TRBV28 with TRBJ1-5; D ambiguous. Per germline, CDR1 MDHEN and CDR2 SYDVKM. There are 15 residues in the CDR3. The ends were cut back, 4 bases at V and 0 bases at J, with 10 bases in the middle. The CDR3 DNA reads TGTGCCAGCAGTTACGAACGTGCTAGCAATCAGCCCCAGCATTTT. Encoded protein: CASSYERASNQPQHF.

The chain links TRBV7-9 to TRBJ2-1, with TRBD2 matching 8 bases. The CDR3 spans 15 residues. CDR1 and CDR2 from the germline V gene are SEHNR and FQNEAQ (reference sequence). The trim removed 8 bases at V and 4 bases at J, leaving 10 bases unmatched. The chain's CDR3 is CASLNVAGGYNEQFF. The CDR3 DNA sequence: TGTGCCAGCCTCAACGTGGCGGGGGGTTACAATGAGCAGTTCTTC.

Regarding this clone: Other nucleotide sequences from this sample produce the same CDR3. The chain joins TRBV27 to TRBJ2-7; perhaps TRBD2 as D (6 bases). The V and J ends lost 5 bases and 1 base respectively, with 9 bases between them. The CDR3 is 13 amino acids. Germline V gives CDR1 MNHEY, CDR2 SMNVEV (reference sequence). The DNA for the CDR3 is TGTGCCAGCAGTCCGGGACTTTCCTACGAGCAGTACTTC. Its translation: CASSPGLSYEQYF.

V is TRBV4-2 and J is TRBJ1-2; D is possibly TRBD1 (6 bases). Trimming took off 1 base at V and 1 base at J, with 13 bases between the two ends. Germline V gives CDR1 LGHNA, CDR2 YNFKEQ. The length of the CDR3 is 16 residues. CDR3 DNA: TGTGCCAGCAGCCAAGTCGCAGACAGGAGTAACTATGGCTACACCTTC. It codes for CASSQVADRSNYGYTF.